The rows below give T cell receptor beta chains drawn from one sample of a study of cytomegalovirus exposure and HLA in healthy donors. This table comes from immunoSEQ multiplex PCR, and its TCRdb copy is limited to in-frame clones, with some not included. Of 150,000 to 200,000 clones listed, roughly 78% are singletons. Sample: PBMCs. All receptors come from a woman between 45 and 60 years old in good health and CMV-seropositive. CDR3s include the opening cysteine and the closing phenylalanine or tryptophan. The order of the fields is J gene, V gene, D gene, clone size, CDR3 protein, CDR3 DNA. A D gene is named only where the DNA matches it firmly. Part of the rows lack a size; the others show once, few, many or a class for expanded clones.

j_call: TRBJ1-4; v_call: TRBV4-3; d_call: -; clone_size: -; cdr3_aa: CASSQGQGGIEKLFF; cdr3_nt: TGCGCCAGCAGCCAAGGTCAGGGCGGGATTGAAAAACTGTTTTTT
j_call: TRBJ1-1; v_call: TRBV18; d_call: -; clone_size: -; cdr3_aa: CASSPDRINTEAFF; cdr3_nt: TGTGCCAGCTCACCAGACAGGATCAACACTGAAGCTTTCTTT
j_call: TRBJ1-5; v_call: TRBV28; d_call: -; clone_size: few; cdr3_aa: CASSDTRVQHF; cdr3_nt: TGTGCCAGCAGCGACACGAGGGTCCAGCATTTT
j_call: TRBJ2-1; v_call: TRBV28; d_call: -; clone_size: few; cdr3_aa: CASSLGGHRDNEQFF; cdr3_nt: TGTGCCAGCAGTTTAGGTGGTCACAGGGACAATGAGCAGTTCTTC
j_call: TRBJ1-5; v_call: TRBV5-6; d_call: TRBD1; clone_size: few; cdr3_aa: CASSLHLDRANQPQHF; cdr3_nt: TGTGCCAGCAGCTTGCACCTCGACAGGGCCAATCAGCCCCAGCATTTT
j_call: TRBJ2-3; v_call: TRBV7-9; d_call: -; clone_size: few; cdr3_aa: CASSSKGGADTQYF; cdr3_nt: TGTGCCAGCAGCTCCAAGGGAGGAGCAGATACGCAGTATTTT
j_call: TRBJ2-5; v_call: TRBV9; d_call: TRBD1; clone_size: once; cdr3_aa: CASSVWDRGYGQYF; cdr3_nt: TGTGCCAGCAGCGTATGGGACAGGGGATATGGGCAGTACTTC
j_call: TRBJ2-7; v_call: TRBV28; d_call: TRBD1; clone_size: -; cdr3_aa: CASSLPPTGSHEQYF; cdr3_nt: TGTGCCAGCAGTCTGCCCCCGACAGGGAGCCACGAGCAGTACTTC
j_call: TRBJ2-7; v_call: TRBV7-3; d_call: TRBD2; clone_size: -; cdr3_aa: CASSPSGGPSYEQYF; cdr3_nt: TGTGCCAGCAGCCCGAGCGGGGGGCCGTCCTACGAGCAGTACTTC
j_call: TRBJ1-5; v_call: TRBV19; d_call: TRBD1; clone_size: -; cdr3_aa: CASSMGQGVTQPQHF; cdr3_nt: TGTGCCAGTAGTATGGGACAGGGGGTCACTCAGCCCCAGCATTTT
j_call: TRBJ2-3; v_call: TRBV7-9; d_call: -; clone_size: -; cdr3_aa: CASSPPPDTQYF; cdr3_nt: TGTGCCAGCAGTCCTCCCCCGGATACGCAGTATTTT
j_call: TRBJ2-7; v_call: TRBV11-2; d_call: TRBD1; clone_size: -; cdr3_aa: CASSPINRGLNRYEQYF; cdr3_nt: TGTGCCAGCAGCCCGATCAACAGGGGGCTTAACCGCTACGAGCAGTACTTC
j_call: TRBJ2-1; v_call: TRBV4-1; d_call: TRBD2; clone_size: few; cdr3_aa: CASSLASGEGSEQFF; cdr3_nt: TGCGCCAGCAGCCTCGCTAGCGGGGAAGGTAGTGAGCAGTTCTTC
j_call: TRBJ1-4; v_call: TRBV10-3; d_call: -; clone_size: -; cdr3_aa: CAVREGANEKLFF; cdr3_nt: TGTGCCGTCCGCGAAGGGGCTAATGAAAAACTGTTTTTT
j_call: TRBJ2-2; v_call: TRBV7-2; d_call: -; clone_size: -; cdr3_aa: CASSLGGTANTGELFF; cdr3_nt: TGTGCCAGCAGCTTAGGCGGGACAGCGAACACCGGGGAGCTGTTTTTT
j_call: TRBJ2-7; v_call: TRBV19; d_call: -; clone_size: -; cdr3_aa: CASSTPRAGHVEQYF; cdr3_nt: TGTGCCAGTAGTACCCCCCGAGCAGGCCACGTCGAGCAGTACTTC
j_call: TRBJ2-3; v_call: TRBV19; d_call: -; clone_size: -; cdr3_aa: CASSRLASSTDTQYF; cdr3_nt: TGTGCCAGTAGTCGGCTAGCGAGTAGCACAGATACGCAGTATTTT
j_call: TRBJ1-3; v_call: TRBV18; d_call: -; clone_size: -; cdr3_aa: CASSRWSLPSSGNTIYF; cdr3_nt: TGTGCCAGCTCCCGATGGAGTCTACCGAGCTCTGGAAACACCATATATTTT
j_call: TRBJ2-6; v_call: TRBV7-9; d_call: TRBD1; clone_size: -; cdr3_aa: CASRQGQFSGANVLTF; cdr3_nt: TGTGCCAGCAGACAGGGACAGTTCTCTGGGGCCAACGTCCTGACTTTC
j_call: TRBJ2-7; v_call: TRBV7-2; d_call: -; clone_size: -; cdr3_aa: CASSLDPTYYEQYF; cdr3_nt: TGTGCCAGCAGCTTGGATCCCACTTACTACGAGCAGTACTTC
j_call: TRBJ2-1; v_call: TRBV2; d_call: TRBD1; clone_size: few; cdr3_aa: CASSYPGTGYDEQFF; cdr3_nt: TGTGCCAGCAGTTACCCCGGGACAGGGTACGATGAGCAGTTCTTC
j_call: TRBJ2-1; v_call: TRBV9; d_call: TRBD1; clone_size: -; cdr3_aa: CASSPRTGAGEQFF; cdr3_nt: TGTGCCAGCAGCCCGCGGACAGGGGCGGGTGAGCAGTTCTTC
j_call: TRBJ1-2; v_call: TRBV4-2; d_call: -; clone_size: few; cdr3_aa: CASSQVQPQSYGYTF; cdr3_nt: TGTGCCAGCAGCCAAGTACAGCCCCAGAGCTATGGCTACACCTTC
j_call: TRBJ2-2; v_call: TRBV7-2; d_call: -; clone_size: -; cdr3_aa: CASSTRSLNTGELFF; cdr3_nt: TGTGCCAGCAGTACTAGATCCCTGAACACCGGGGAGCTGTTTTTT
j_call: TRBJ1-3; v_call: TRBV6-1; d_call: -; clone_size: -; cdr3_aa: CASGVRPGNTIYF; cdr3_nt: TGTGCCAGCGGAGTTAGGCCCGGAAACACCATATATTTT
j_call: TRBJ2-2; v_call: TRBV5-1; d_call: TRBD2; clone_size: -; cdr3_aa: CASSLGAGGPQGELFF; cdr3_nt: TGCGCCAGCAGCTTGGGAGCGGGGGGCCCGCAGGGGGAGCTGTTTTTT
j_call: TRBJ2-7; v_call: TRBV7-9; d_call: -; clone_size: -; cdr3_aa: CSSSLGGLVRNEQYF; cdr3_nt: TGTTCCAGCAGCTTAGGCGGGCTGGTCAGGAACGAGCAGTACTTC